This section outlines one T cell receptor (beta chain) sequence together with its context. What it recognizes is unknown. Mismatch with germline at one junction end may stem from a read error. This sample is part of a study of tumor and adjacent non-tumor tissue in lung cancer. Study conclusions and caveats: Top 100 clones took a larger repertoire share in normal lung. Significantly higher TCR diversity was found in tumor than normal lung.

TCRbeta libraries were built with three rounds of nested PCR, modified from ARM-PCR. TCRdb passed the multiplex PCR reads through MiXCR, listing each CDR3 protein once. The sample records 75,000 to 90,000 distinct CDR3 sequences, 75% to 85% being singletons. This sample's RNA came from whole unsorted tissue. Distant lung tissue was collected more than 3 cm away from the tumor edge. Germline-derived CDR1 and CDR2 are LGHNA and YNFKEQ. This CDR3 comprises 16 residues. The gene calls are TRBV4-2 and TRBJ2-1; TRBD2 is a possible D gene (6 bases). The receptor's source is a woman in her fifties or sixties with non-small cell lung cancer. The sequenced sample consisted of distant non-tumor lung tissue. The CDR3 here is CASSQEEISGYNEQLF. CDR3 DNA: TGTGCCAGCAGCCAAGAAGAGATTAGCGGCTACAATGAGCAGTTATTC.